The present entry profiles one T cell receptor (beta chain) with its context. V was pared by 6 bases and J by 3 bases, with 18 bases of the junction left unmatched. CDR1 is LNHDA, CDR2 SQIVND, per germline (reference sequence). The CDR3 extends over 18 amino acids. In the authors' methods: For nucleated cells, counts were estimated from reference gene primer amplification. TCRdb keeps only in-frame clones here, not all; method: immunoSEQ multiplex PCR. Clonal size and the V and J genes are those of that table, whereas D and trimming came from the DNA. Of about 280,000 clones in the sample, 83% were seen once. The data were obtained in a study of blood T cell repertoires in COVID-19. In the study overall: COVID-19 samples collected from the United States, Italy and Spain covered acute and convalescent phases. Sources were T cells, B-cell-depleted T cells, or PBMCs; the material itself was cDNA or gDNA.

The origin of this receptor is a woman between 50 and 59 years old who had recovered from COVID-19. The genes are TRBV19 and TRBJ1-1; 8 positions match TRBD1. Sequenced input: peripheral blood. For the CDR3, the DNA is TGTGCCAGTAGCCGAAAGATCGGGCAGGGGGCAGAGGACACTGAAGCTTTCTTT. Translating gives CASSRKIGQGAEDTEAFF.